This TCR beta chain came from a study of radiation and T cells in renal cell carcinoma. Whole-study findings and limits: Top tumor clonotypes rose in blood 2 weeks post-radiation, then contracted.

Produced via immunoSEQ multiplex PCR; TCRdb's table is partial and in-frame only. The sample has some 120,000 clones, about 81% seen once. The germline gives CDR1 MNHEY, CDR2 SVGAGI. The V end lost 8 bases, the J end lost 8 bases, and 18 bases lay between the germline ends. The CDR3 length is 14 residues. Worth noting for this clone: Its antigen is unidentified.

The time point denotes: blood 2 weeks post-SBRT. Noted treatment: 15 Gy SBRT to primary tumor, nephrectomy 4 weeks later. The tumor was a clear cell renal cell carcinoma. Sequenced here: blood, sampled from a patient whose treatment included radiotherapy and nephrectomy. The chain has TRBV6-5 and TRBJ1-4; D is possibly TRBD1 (5 bases). The clonotype comes from a woman aged 55-70 years with renal cell carcinoma. CDR3 sequence (DNA): TGTGCCAGCGCGCCAAGGGGCTCTGGGGAAAAACTGTTTTTT. This gives the protein CASAPRGSGEKLFF.